The 10 T cell receptor beta chains in this list originate from one sample, sequenced in a study of long-term antiretroviral therapy in people with HIV. Sequencing used immunoSEQ v3.0 at survey level. The protocol was immunoSEQ multiplex PCR, while the TCRdb copy is restricted to in-frame clones and leaves out a portion. The top ten hold roughly 10% of the sample, which has 20,000 to 30,000 clones, 79% seen once. The specimen was unsorted PBMCs, collected 1.2 years after starting antiretroviral therapy. The source is a woman in her forties with HIV.

This clone was recorded only once. This sequence joins TRBV5-1 and TRBJ2-5; either TRBD1 or TRBD2 may fit D (5 bases each). Per germline, CDR1 SGHRS and CDR2 YFSETQ. The CDR3 contains 14 residues. Between the trimmed V and J ends, which lost 4 bases and 7 bases, there was a span of 17 bases. The CDR3 here is CASSRSGTTRTQYF. As DNA, the CDR3 is TGCGCCAGCAGCCGGTCGGGGACCACACGGACCCAGTACTTC. Full variable domain (remainder filled in from reference TRBV5-1 and TRBJ2-5): KAGVTQTPRYLIKTRGQQVTLSCSPISGHRSVSWYQQTPGQGLQFLFEYFSETQRNKGNFPGRFSGRQFSNSRSEMNVSTLELGDSALYLCASSRSGTTRTQYFGPGTRLLVL.

The chain employs TRBV29-1 and TRBJ2-3; 7 nucleotides match TRBD2. After removal of 6 bases from V and 4 bases from J, the junction contained 13 bases not matched to a gene. From germline, CDR1 is SQVTM and CDR2 ANQGSEA. This CDR3 region has 15 residues. This chain's CDR3 is CSVGLAAAGSDTQYF. The CDR3 coding sequence is TGCAGCGTAGGGCTAGCGGCTGCCGGGTCAGATACGCAGTATTTT.

V usage is TRBV5-4 and J usage is TRBJ2-1; D unresolved. Trimming cost V 2 bases and J 5 bases, with 11 bases left between them. CDR1 and CDR2 from the germline V gene are SGHNT and YYREEE (reference sequence). The CDR3 has 14 amino acids. CDR3 sequence (DNA): TGTGCCAGCAGCTTTGTCCGGAGAGACAATGAGCAGTTCTTC. Its protein product is CASSFVRRDNEQFF.

The chain has TRBV11-2 and TRBJ2-1; 9 bases match TRBD1. The V segment lost 4 bases and the J segment 3 bases; nucleotides outside the gene matches: 7. Germline values: CDR1 SGHAT, CDR2 FQNNGV. The CDR3 totals 16 residues. The CDR3 sequence is CASSYPGQGDYNEQFF. CDR3 sequence (DNA): TGTGCCAGCAGCTACCCGGGACAGGGAGACTACAATGAGCAGTTCTTC.

This chain connects TRBV7-9 to TRBJ2-7; D possibly uses TRBD1 or TRBD2 (5 bases each). Germline V CDR1 and CDR2: SEHNR, FQNEAQ (reference sequence). The CDR3 runs to 12 residues. V was shortened by 5 bases and J by 7 bases, with 12 bases between the two germline ends. The CDR3 bases are TGTGCCAGCAGCCAGGGACCAGAGGAGCAGTACTTC. It codes for CASSQGPEEQYF. Full variable domain (remainder filled in from reference TRBV7-9 and TRBJ2-7): DTGVSQNPRHKITKRGQNVTFRCDPISEHNRLYWYRQTLGQGPEFLTYFQNEAQLEKSRLLSDRFSAERPKGSFSTLEIQRTEQGDSAMYLCASSQGPEEQYFGPGTRLTVT.

The J gene is TRBJ2-1, the V gene TRBV19, with 9 bases aligning to TRBD1. Germline V gives CDR1 LNHDA, CDR2 SQIVND (reference sequence). The CDR3 consists of 15 residues. V shed 8 bases and J 5 bases; nucleotides not matched to a gene: 10. CDR3 bases: TGTGCCAGTTCGATCCGGGACAGGGACAACAATGAGCAGTTCTTC. Translation: CASSIRDRDNNEQFF.

The V gene is TRBV27, the J gene TRBJ2-5; TRBD1 or TRBD2 may be the D gene (5 bases each). V was pared by 8 bases and J by 5 bases, with 18 bases between. Germline-derived CDR1 and CDR2 are MNHEY and SMNVEV (reference sequence). CDR3 length: 14 residues. CDR3 loop: CASAINGAGETQYF. CDR3 nucleotide sequence: TGTGCCAGCGCCATAAACGGGGCAGGGGAGACCCAGTACTTC.

V is TRBV5-4 and J is TRBJ2-2, with D unresolved. Germline V gene data show CDR1 as SGHNT and CDR2 as YYREEE (reference sequence). The CDR3 length is 15 residues. Trimming removed 4 bases from V and 4 bases from J, with 14 bases in between. Here the CDR3 DNA reads TGTGCCAGCAGCCTCCCTCCTTCAATCACCGGGGAGCTGTTTTTT. This translates into CASSLPPSITGELFF.

V usage is TRBV30 and J usage is TRBJ1-1, with TRBD1 matching 9 bases. CDR3 size: 14 residues. V dropped 4 bases and J dropped 3; count of bases not matched to a gene: 6. The germline CDR1 and CDR2 sequences are GTSNPN and SVGIG (reference sequence). The CDR3 DNA sequence: TGTGCCTGGAACTCGGGACAGGGAGACACTGAAGCTTTCTTT. This codes for CAWNSGQGDTEAFF. The variable domain in full, completed from reference TRBV30 and TRBJ1-1, reads SQTIHQWPATLVQPVGSPLSLECTVEGTSNPNLYWYRQAAGRGLQLLFYSVGIGQISSEVPQNLSASRPQDRQFILSSKKLLLSDSGFYLCAWNSGQGDTEAFFGQGTRLTVV.

Worth noting for this clone: At one end the junction does not follow the germline gene, possibly because of a read error. V usage is TRBV7-9 and J usage is TRBJ2-7; 7 bases map to TRBD2. Germline V gene lookup returns CDR1 SEHNR and CDR2 FQNEAQ (reference sequence). The CDR3 totals 13 residues. CDR3 in amino acids: CASSLADSYEQYF. The CDR3 region has the DNA TGTGCCAGCAGCCTAGCGGATAGTTACGAGCAGTACTTC.